Listed below are T cell receptor beta chains from one sample, sequenced in a study of OX40 agonist ivuxolimab in advanced cancers. The protocol was immunoSEQ multiplex PCR, while the TCRdb copy is restricted to in-frame clones and leaves out a portion. The profile shows tens of thousands of clones, 91% of them singletons. Here the sequenced sample was CD4+ or CD8+ T cells sorted from blood, taken in a trial of the OX40 agonist ivuxolimab. All receptors derive from an adult with an advanced solid tumor such as melanoma, head and neck, liver or kidney cancer. CDR3s include the opening cysteine and the closing phenylalanine or tryptophan. The order of the fields is clone size, J gene, V gene, D gene, CDR3 DNA, CDR3 protein. D genes are given only for firm matches. Size values are once, few and many counts, or a class for expanded clones, and some rows have none.

- TRBJ1-3 TRBV9 - TGTGCCAGCAGCGTAGTTTCCTCTGGAAACACCATATATTTT CASSVVSSGNTIYF
- TRBJ2-5 TRBV2 TRBD2 TGTGCCAGCAGTGAGACTAGCGGGAGTGAGGAGACCCAGTACTTC CASSETSGSEETQYF
- TRBJ1-3 TRBV14 - TGTGCCAGCAGTCCCTACACAGGGATGGGAAACACCATATATTTT CASSPYTGMGNTIYF
- TRBJ2-2 TRBV4-3 TRBD2 TGCGCCAGCAGCCAAGCAGCTAGCGGGAGGTCCACCGGGGAGCTGTTTTTT CASSQAASGRSTGELFF
- TRBJ2-1 TRBV4-2 - TGTGCCAGCAGCCAAGAGCAGGCCAGCTCCTACAATGAGCAGTTCTTC CASSQEQASSYNEQFF
once TRBJ2-1 TRBV7-9 TRBD1 TGTGCCAGCAGCCTCTTTCCGGGACAGGGGTTCAATGAGCAGTTCTTC CASSLFPGQGFNEQFF
- TRBJ2-2 TRBV19 - TGTGCCAGTAGTATAGGGATTCGCGGGGAGCTGTTTTTT CASSIGIRGELFF
- TRBJ1-1 TRBV21-1 - TGTGCCAGCAGCAAAGGATGGGTATGGGAAACTGAAGCTTTCTTT CASSKGWVWETEAFF
- TRBJ2-3 TRBV7-6 - TGTGCCAGCAGCTTTCCAGAAACTTACACAGATACGCAGTATTTT CASSFPETYTDTQYF
- TRBJ1-2 TRBV7-3 TRBD1 TGTGCCAGCAGCTCCCTCGGGACAGGGGAGAACTATGGCTACACCTTC CASSSLGTGENYGYTF
- TRBJ2-1 TRBV4-1 - TGCGCCAGCAGCCAAGAATTCGCGAGGACTGATGAGCAGTTCTTC CASSQEFARTDEQFF
- TRBJ2-3 TRBV7-3 TRBD2 TGTGCCAGCGGATTAGCGGGGAACACAGATACGCAGTATTTT CASGLAGNTDTQYF
- TRBJ2-7 TRBV19 TRBD2 TGTGCCAGTAGTCCACCCCCCCTCCTACTAGCGGGAAGACTCGTGGCGCAGTACTTC CASSPPPLLLAGRLVAQYF
- TRBJ2-1 TRBV20-1 - TGCAGTGTGTGGGACAATGAGCAGTTCTTC CSVWDNEQFF
- TRBJ2-1 TRBV27 TRBD2 TGTGCCAGCAGAGGACTAGCGGGAGGGTACAATGAGCAGTTCTTC CASRGLAGGYNEQFF
- TRBJ1-3 TRBV28 - TGTGCCAGCAGTTTTCGGCTATGGAGCTCTGGAAACACCATATATTTT CASSFRLWSSGNTIYF
once TRBJ2-1 TRBV29-1 - TGCAGCGGATCCTCCATTAGGTCCTACAATGAGCAGTTCTTC CSGSSIRSYNEQFF
- TRBJ2-7 TRBV27 TRBD2 TGTGCCAGCAGTTTTGGGACTAGCTACGAGCAGTACTTC CASSFGTSYEQYF
- TRBJ1-2 TRBV5-1 - TGCGCCAGCAGCTCGGGGGGGCGCTATGGCTACACCTTC CASSSGGRYGYTF
- TRBJ1-4 TRBV9 TRBD1 TGTGCCAGCAGCGAGAGGACAGGGGAGGCAACTAATGAAAAACTGTTTTTT CASSERTGEATNEKLFF
- TRBJ1-1 TRBV7-9 - TGTGCCAGCAGATTAGGGGGGGCAGGGCCGAACACTGAAGCTTTCTTT CASRLGGAGPNTEAFF
- TRBJ2-3 TRBV7-9 - TGTGCCAGCAGCCGATCGACTTCGACATACACAGATACGCAGTATTTT CASSRSTSTYTDTQYF
few TRBJ1-4 TRBV7-9 - TGTGCCAGCAGCTCAAACAGGGAAACTAATGAAAAACTGTTTTTT CASSSNRETNEKLFF
few TRBJ2-7 TRBV4-3 - TGCGCCAGCAGCCAAGATGGACCAGTCGACAGGTCCTCCTACGAGCAGTACTTC CASSQDGPVDRSSYEQYF
once TRBJ2-6 TRBV9 - TGTGCCAGCAGCGCCCTGACTGGGGCCAACGTCCTGACTTTC CASSALTGANVLTF
- TRBJ2-3 TRBV7-6 - TGTGCCAGCAGCTCACTAACAAACAGGGTGGATACGCAGTATTTT CASSSLTNRVDTQYF
- TRBJ2-2 TRBV7-9 TRBD1 TGTGCCAGCAGCCCGTATGGGACAGGGACGACCGGGGAGCTGTTTTTT CASSPYGTGTTGELFF
once TRBJ2-1 TRBV5-5 TRBD2 TGTGCCAGCAGCCCCGGGACTAGCGGGATCAATGAGCAGTTCTTC CASSPGTSGINEQFF
once TRBJ2-7 TRBV7-6 - TGTGCCAGCAGCTTAAAACTAGCTACTTACGAGCAGTACTTC CASSLKLATYEQYF
few TRBJ1-1 TRBV7-9 - TGTGCCAGCAACTGGCCCCTCGTGGGGGATAACACTGAAGCTTTCTTT CASNWPLVGDNTEAFF
- TRBJ2-7 TRBV7-2 TRBD2 TGTGCCAGCAGCTTAGGGACTAGCGTCAACGAGCAGTACTTC CASSLGTSVNEQYF
- TRBJ2-2 TRBV28 - TGTGCCAGCATCGAAAACACCGGGGAGCTGTTTTTT CASIENTGELFF
- TRBJ1-2 TRBV7-9 - TGTGCCAGCAGCTTAGACCAGGGGCAGATTAATAACTATGGCTACACCTTC CASSLDQGQINNYGYTF
- TRBJ2-3 TRBV7-9 - TGTGCCAGCAGCTTTCAGTGGGATACGCAGTATTTT CASSFQWDTQYF
- TRBJ2-7 TRBV7-2 - TGTGCCAGCAGCCCCGGTACGGGCTACGAGCAGTACTTC CASSPGTGYEQYF
few TRBJ1-2 TRBV27 - TGTGCCAGCAGAGGGGGTTACTATGGCTACACCTTC CASRGGYYGYTF
- TRBJ1-6 TRBV19 - TGTGCCAGTAGTCCTGGGACGGATCTACTGAGCTCCTATAATTCACCCCTCCACTTT CASSPGTDLLSSYNSPLHF
- TRBJ2-3 TRBV28 TRBD1 TGTGCCAGCAGTTTAACGACAGGGATTAGCACAGATACGCAGTATTTT CASSLTTGISTDTQYF
- TRBJ1-2 TRBV25-1 - TGTGCCTCCCACACTTGGGACTATGGCTACACCTTC CASHTWDYGYTF
- TRBJ1-4 TRBV5-5 - TGTGCCAGCAGCTTAGGATCTAATGAAAAACTGTTTTTT CASSLGSNEKLFF
- TRBJ2-5 TRBV19 - TGTGCCAGTAGTATCGGACTTGAGCTCCAAGAGACCCAGTACTTC CASSIGLELQETQYF